This T cell receptor beta chain was recorded in a study of somatic mutations in cytotoxic T cells in rheumatoid arthritis. With V trimmed by 1 base and J by 1 base, 7 bases remained unmatched. The CDR3 length is 18 residues. Germline CDR1 and CDR2: SQVTM and ANQGSEA. Only in-frame clones appear in the TCRdb table, and some are missing; sequencing was by immunoSEQ multiplex PCR. The data show about 9,700 clones, around 85% seen once. Blood donors, with a median age of approximately 61 years (range roughly 21-70) and 55% female, made up the healthy control group. This clone has just a few counts. Its antigen is unknown. Study results and limitations: With roughly 65 patients examined, several had a largest CD8+ clone exceeding 20% of CD8+ cells. Clonality of CD8+ cells rose with age in rheumatoid arthritis patients but not healthy controls.

The sequence came from a woman aged 45-65 years in good health. The sample consisted of CD8+ T cells sorted from blood. The chain carries TRBV29-1 and TRBJ2-1, with TRBD2 matching 13 bases. The CDR3 sequence: CSVEGGLAGAESYNEQFF. CDR3 coding DNA: TGCAGCGTTGAAGGTGGACTAGCGGGGGCGGAGTCCTACAATGAGCAGTTCTTC.